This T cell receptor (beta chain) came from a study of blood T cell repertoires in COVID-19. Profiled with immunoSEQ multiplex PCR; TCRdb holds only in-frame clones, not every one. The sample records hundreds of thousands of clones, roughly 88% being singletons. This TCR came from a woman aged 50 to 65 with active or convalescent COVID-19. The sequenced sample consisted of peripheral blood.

The CDR3 nucleotides read TGTGCCAGCAGCCCGGACAGAGAAAACTATGGCTACACCTTC. Translated, it gives CASSPDRENYGYTF. The chain joins TRBV7-2 to TRBJ1-2, with D possibly being TRBD1 (6 bases). CDR1 and CDR2 from the germline V gene are SGHTA and FQGNSA. V dropped 5 bases and J dropped 2 bases, with 12 bases sitting between them. This CDR3 is 14 amino acids long. Looking up the rest from reference TRBV7-2 and TRBJ1-2 gives the full variable domain: GAGVSQSPSNKVTEKGKDVELRCDPISGHTALYWYRQSLGQGLEFLIYFQGNSAPDKSGLPSDRFSAERTGGSVSTLTIQRTQQEDSAVYLCASSPDRENYGYTFGSGTRLTVV.